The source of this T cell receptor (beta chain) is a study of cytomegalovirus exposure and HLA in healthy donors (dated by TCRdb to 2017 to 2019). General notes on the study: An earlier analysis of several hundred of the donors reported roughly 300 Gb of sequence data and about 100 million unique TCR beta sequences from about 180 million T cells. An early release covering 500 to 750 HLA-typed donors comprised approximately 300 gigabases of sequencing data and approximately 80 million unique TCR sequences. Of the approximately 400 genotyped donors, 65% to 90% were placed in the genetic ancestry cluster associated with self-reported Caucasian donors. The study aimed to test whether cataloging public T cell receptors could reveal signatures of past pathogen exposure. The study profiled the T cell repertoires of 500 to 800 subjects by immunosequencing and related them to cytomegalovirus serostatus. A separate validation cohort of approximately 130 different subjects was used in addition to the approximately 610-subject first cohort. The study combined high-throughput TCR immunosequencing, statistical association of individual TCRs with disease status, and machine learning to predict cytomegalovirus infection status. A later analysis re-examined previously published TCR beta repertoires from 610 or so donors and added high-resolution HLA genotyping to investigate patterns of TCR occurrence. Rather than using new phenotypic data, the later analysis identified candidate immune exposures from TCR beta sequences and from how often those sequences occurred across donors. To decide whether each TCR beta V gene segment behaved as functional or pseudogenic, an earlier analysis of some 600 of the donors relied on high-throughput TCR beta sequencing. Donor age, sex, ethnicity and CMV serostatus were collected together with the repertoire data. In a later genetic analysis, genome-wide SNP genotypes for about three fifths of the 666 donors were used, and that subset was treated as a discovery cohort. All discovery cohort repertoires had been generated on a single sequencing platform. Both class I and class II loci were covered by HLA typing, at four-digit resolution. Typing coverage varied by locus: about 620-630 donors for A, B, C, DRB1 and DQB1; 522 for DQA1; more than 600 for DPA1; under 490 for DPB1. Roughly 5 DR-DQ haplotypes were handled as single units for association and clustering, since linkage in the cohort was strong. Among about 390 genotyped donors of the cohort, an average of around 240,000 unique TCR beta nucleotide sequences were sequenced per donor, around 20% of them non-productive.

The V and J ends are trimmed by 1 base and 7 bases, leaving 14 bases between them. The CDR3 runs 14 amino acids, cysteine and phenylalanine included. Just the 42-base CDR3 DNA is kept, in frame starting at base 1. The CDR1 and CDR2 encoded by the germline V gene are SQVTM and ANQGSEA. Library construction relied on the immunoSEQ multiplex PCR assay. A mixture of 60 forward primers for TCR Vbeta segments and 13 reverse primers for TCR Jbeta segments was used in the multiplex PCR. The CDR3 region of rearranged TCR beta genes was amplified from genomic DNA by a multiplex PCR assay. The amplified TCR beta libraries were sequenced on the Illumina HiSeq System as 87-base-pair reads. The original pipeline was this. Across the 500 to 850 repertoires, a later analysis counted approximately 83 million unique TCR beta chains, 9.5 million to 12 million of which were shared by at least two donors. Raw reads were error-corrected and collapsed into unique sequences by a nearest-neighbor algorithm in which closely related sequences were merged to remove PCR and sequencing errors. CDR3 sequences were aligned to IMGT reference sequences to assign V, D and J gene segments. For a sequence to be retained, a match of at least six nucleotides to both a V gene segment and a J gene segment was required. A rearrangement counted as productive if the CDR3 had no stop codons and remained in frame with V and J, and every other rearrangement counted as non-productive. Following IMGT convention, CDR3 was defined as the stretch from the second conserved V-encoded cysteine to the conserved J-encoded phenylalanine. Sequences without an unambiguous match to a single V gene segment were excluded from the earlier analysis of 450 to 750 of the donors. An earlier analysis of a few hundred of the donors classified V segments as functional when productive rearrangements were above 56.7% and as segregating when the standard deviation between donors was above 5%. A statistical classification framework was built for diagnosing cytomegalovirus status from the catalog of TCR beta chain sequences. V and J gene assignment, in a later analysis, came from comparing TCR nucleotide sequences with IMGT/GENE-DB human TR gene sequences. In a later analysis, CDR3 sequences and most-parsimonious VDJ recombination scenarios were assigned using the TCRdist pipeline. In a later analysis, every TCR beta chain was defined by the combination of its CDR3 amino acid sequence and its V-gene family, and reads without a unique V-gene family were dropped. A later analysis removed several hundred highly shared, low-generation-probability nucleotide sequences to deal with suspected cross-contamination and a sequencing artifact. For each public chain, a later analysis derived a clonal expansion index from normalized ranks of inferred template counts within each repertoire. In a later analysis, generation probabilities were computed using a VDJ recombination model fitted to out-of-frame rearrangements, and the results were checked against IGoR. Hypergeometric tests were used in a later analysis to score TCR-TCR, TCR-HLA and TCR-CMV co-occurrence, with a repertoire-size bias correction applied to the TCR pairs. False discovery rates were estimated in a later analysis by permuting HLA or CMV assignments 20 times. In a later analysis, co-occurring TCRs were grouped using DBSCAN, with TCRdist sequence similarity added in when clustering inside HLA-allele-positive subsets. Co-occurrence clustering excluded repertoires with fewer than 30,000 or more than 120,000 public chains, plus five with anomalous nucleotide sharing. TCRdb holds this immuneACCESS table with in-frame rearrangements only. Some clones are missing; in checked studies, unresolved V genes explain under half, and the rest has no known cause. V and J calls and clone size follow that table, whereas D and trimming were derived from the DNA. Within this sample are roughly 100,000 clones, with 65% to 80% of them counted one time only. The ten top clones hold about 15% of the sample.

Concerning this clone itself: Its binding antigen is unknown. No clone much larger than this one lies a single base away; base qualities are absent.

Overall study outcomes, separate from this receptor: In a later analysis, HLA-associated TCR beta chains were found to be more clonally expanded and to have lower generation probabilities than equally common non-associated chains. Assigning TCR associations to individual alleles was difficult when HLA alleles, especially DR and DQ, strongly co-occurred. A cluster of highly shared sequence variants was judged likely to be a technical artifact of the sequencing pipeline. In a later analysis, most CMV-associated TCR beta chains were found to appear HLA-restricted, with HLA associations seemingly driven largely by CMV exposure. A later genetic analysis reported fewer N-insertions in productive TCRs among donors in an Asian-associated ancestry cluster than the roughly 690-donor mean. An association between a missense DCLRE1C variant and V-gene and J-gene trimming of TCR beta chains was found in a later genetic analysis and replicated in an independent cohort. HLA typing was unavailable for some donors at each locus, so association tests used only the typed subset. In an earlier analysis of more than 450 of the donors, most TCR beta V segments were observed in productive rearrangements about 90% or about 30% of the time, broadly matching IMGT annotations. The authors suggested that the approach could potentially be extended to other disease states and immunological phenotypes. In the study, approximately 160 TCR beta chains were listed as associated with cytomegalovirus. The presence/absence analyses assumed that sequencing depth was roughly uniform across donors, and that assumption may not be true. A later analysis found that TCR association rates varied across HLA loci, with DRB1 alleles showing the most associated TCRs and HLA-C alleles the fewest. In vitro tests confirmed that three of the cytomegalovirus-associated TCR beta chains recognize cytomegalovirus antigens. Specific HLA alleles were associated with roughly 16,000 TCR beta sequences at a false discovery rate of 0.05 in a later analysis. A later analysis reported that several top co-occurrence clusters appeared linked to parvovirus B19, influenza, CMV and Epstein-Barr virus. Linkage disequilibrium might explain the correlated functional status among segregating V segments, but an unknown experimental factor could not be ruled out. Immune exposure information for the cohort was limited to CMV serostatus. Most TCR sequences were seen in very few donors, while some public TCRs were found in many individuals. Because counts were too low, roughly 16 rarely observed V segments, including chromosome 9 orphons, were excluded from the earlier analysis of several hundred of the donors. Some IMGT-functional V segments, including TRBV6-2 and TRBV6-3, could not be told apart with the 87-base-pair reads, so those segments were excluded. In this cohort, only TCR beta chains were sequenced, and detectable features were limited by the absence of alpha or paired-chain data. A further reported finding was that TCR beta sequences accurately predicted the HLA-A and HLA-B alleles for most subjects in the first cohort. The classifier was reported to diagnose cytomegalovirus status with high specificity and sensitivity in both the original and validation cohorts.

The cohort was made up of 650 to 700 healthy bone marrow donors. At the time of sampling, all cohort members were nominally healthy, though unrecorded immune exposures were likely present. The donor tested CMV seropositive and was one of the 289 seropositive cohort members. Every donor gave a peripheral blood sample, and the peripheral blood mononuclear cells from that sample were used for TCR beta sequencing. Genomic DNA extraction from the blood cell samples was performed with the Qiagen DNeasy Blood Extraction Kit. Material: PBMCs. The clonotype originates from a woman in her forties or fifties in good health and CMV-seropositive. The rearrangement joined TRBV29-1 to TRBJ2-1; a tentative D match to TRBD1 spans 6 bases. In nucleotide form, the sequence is TGCAGCGTTGAAGGGGACGGGGACAATAATGAGCAGTTCTTC. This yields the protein CSVEGDGDNNEQFF.